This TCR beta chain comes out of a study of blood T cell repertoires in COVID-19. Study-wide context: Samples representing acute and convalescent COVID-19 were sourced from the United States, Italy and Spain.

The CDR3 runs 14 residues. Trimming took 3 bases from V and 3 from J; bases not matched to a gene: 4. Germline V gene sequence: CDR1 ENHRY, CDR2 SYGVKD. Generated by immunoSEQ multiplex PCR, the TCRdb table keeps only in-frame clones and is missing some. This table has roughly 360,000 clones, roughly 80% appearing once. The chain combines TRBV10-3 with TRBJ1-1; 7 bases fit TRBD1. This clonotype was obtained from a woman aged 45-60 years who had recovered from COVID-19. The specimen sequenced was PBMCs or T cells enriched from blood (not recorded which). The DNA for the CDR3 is TGTGCCATCAGTGACCCTACAGGGGACACTGAAGCTTTCTTT. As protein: CAISDPTGDTEAFF.